The rows below give T cell receptor beta chains drawn from one sample of a study of identical twins. TCRdb reprocessed the 5' RACE reads with MiXCR, giving one entry per CDR3 protein. The sample has approximately 230,000 distinct CDR3 sequences; 6.5% are singletons. Another study also made use of these data, one on T cells expressing NK-cell markers.

The material sequenced was CD8+ T cells sorted from blood. These receptors were taken from a woman under 30 in good health. The CDR3 runs from the conserved cysteine through the conserved F or W. A D gene is named only where the DNA matches it firmly. Not every row has a clone size; where given, it reads once, few, many or a size class.

j_gene: TRBJ1-1
d_gene: TRBD1
v_gene: TRBV6-1
abundance: few
CDR3nt: TGTGCCAGCAGTACACACAGGGGCCTACCCTCTGAAGCTTTCTTT
CDR3aa: CASSTHRGLPSEAFF

j_gene: TRBJ2-1
d_gene: .
v_gene: TRBV24-1
abundance: .
CDR3nt: TGTGCCACCACAGAGGGGGGGCCCGTCTACAATGAGCAGTTCTTC
CDR3aa: CATTEGGPVYNEQFF

j_gene: TRBJ1-1
d_gene: .
v_gene: TRBV6-2/TRBV6-3
abundance: many
CDR3nt: TGTGCCAGCAGTTCCAACAGGCCAAGACCGGGGGGGCAAGCTTTCTTT
CDR3aa: CASSSNRPRPGGQAFF

j_gene: TRBJ2-7
d_gene: .
v_gene: TRBV2
abundance: few
CDR3nt: TGTGCCAGCAGGGACTCTGGGACGGGGGACGAGCAGTACTTC
CDR3aa: CASRDSGTGDEQYF

j_gene: TRBJ2-5
d_gene: .
v_gene: TRBV5-1
abundance: many
CDR3nt: TGCGCCAGCAGCTTCGTTGCCGGGGAGCGGGAGACCCAGTACTTC
CDR3aa: CASSFVAGERETQYF

j_gene: TRBJ2-1
d_gene: TRBD1
v_gene: TRBV5-6
abundance: .
CDR3nt: TGTGCCAGCAGCCAGGGGACAGGGACGTTCAATGAGCAGTTCTTC
CDR3aa: CASSQGTGTFNEQFF

j_gene: TRBJ1-5
d_gene: .
v_gene: TRBV6-5
abundance: many
CDR3nt: TGTGCCAGCAGTTGGGGGAGCAATCAGCCCCAGCATTTT
CDR3aa: CASSWGSNQPQHF

j_gene: TRBJ2-7
d_gene: .
v_gene: TRBV11-2
abundance: few
CDR3nt: TGTGCCAGCAGCTTAGAGGGGGGACGGACCTACGAGCAGTACTTC
CDR3aa: CASSLEGGRTYEQYF

j_gene: TRBJ2-1
d_gene: TRBD2
v_gene: TRBV7-6
abundance: many
CDR3nt: TGTGCCAGCAGCTCAAGTATGACTAGCGGGAGTGGGAATGAGCAGTTCTTC
CDR3aa: CASSSSMTSGSGNEQFF

j_gene: TRBJ2-7
d_gene: TRBD1
v_gene: TRBV29-1
abundance: .
CDR3nt: TGCAGCGTTTTCGTTACAGGGGAAACCGAGCAGTACTTC
CDR3aa: CSVFVTGETEQYF

j_gene: TRBJ1-2
d_gene: TRBD1
v_gene: TRBV11-2
abundance: many
CDR3nt: TGTGCCAGCAGCTTCCCCGGGACAGGCAACTATGGCTACACCTTC
CDR3aa: CASSFPGTGNYGYTF

j_gene: TRBJ1-2
d_gene: .
v_gene: TRBV7-8
abundance: many
CDR3nt: TGTGCCAGCAGCTTCAGCGGCATTAACTATGGCTACACCTTC
CDR3aa: CASSFSGINYGYTF

j_gene: TRBJ2-3
d_gene: TRBD2
v_gene: TRBV27
abundance: few
CDR3nt: TGTGCCAGCAGTTTATCGGCGGGGGACCTCACAGATACGCAGTATTTT
CDR3aa: CASSLSAGDLTDTQYF

j_gene: TRBJ2-5
d_gene: .
v_gene: TRBV3-1
abundance: .
CDR3nt: TGTGCCAGCAGGGCCGGGGAGAAAGAGACCCAGTACTTC
CDR3aa: CASRAGEKETQYF

j_gene: TRBJ2-5
d_gene: .
v_gene: TRBV11-2
abundance: .
CDR3nt: TGTGCCAGCAGCTTGGAGGGGGTAAACGAAGAGACCCAGTACTTC
CDR3aa: CASSLEGVNEETQYF